Listed here are 10 T cell receptor beta chains from one sample, sequenced in a study of blood T cell repertoires in COVID-19. The repertoire was sequenced with immunoSEQ multiplex PCR; TCRdb's copy has only in-frame clones and lacks some. The sample consists of tens of thousands of clones, around 80% of them appearing once. Sequencing was done on a sample of peripheral blood. These receptors originate from a man aged 55 to 70 with acute or convalescent COVID-19.

The chain has TRBV5-4 and TRBJ1-1; tentative D call: TRBD1 (6 bases). Germline CDR1 and CDR2: SGHNT and YYREEE (reference sequence). The CDR3 covers 14 residues. The V gene lost 4 bases and the J gene lost 1 base, with 11 bases spanning the gap. The CDR3, as DNA: TGTGCCAGCAGCCGCGGACAGAAGAACACTGAAGCTTTCTTT. Encoded protein: CASSRGQKNTEAFF.

The V and J genes are TRBV14 and TRBJ2-7; 12 bases line up with TRBD1. The germline CDR1 and CDR2 sequences are SGHDN and FVKESK. J lost 4 bases, V lost 4 bases, and 5 bases had no gene match. This CDR3 contains 15 residues. CDR3 residues: CASSLGTGGPYEQYF. The DNA for the CDR3 is TGTGCCAGCAGCCTCGGGACAGGGGGCCCGTACGAGCAGTACTTC.

The chain carries TRBV6-5 and TRBJ1-1; unclear D gene. Germline-derived CDR1 and CDR2 are MNHEY and SVGAGI. The V end was cut by 0 bases, the J end by 4 bases, with 15 bases between. The CDR3 has 16 residues. The CDR3: CASSYSFGGRSTEAFF. CDR3 DNA: TGTGCCAGCAGTTACTCTTTCGGCGGTAGGAGCACTGAAGCTTTCTTT.

The chain links TRBV7-2 to TRBJ2-5; 11 bases are a match to TRBD2. V dropped 4 bases and J dropped 0; count of bases not matched to a gene: 4. The CDR3 runs to 16 residues. The germline V gene encodes CDR1 SGHTA and CDR2 FQGNSA. CDR3 sequence: CASSSTSGGYQETQYF. DNA for the CDR3: TGTGCCAGCAGCTCCACTAGCGGGGGCTACCAAGAGACCCAGTACTTC.

The chain uses TRBV7-9 and TRBJ2-3, with 7 nucleotides matching TRBD2. The junction had 5 bases not matched to a gene; V was cut back by 5 bases and J by 3 bases. The CDR3 has 14 residues. Germline-derived CDR1 and CDR2 are SEHNR and FQNEAQ (reference sequence). The CDR3 DNA is TGTGCCAGCAGCCGCGGGGGAGAGACAGATACGCAGTATTTT. It translates to CASSRGGETDTQYF.

The chain has TRBV19 and TRBJ1-3, with no clear D. Germline assignment: CDR1 LNHDA and CDR2 SQIVND (reference sequence). The CDR3 contains 11 residues. Trimming left V 7 bases short and J 4 bases short, with 5 bases between. The CDR3, as DNA: TGTGCCAGTATGGAGGGAAACACCATATATTTT. It encodes CASMEGNTIYF.

Only a few counts were recorded for this clone. The chain recombines TRBV3-1 (or the pseudogene TRBV3-2) with TRBJ1-4; 7 bases fit TRBD1. The CDR3 runs to 17 residues. Germline CDR1 reads LGHDT; CDR2 reads YNNKEL (reference sequence). Trimming at V came to 5 bases and at J to 6 bases, leaving 15 bases not matched to a gene. CDR3 amino acids: CASSSFPRGQYYEKLFF. The CDR3 coding sequence is TGTGCCAGCAGCTCCTTCCCCAGGGGACAGTATTATGAAAAACTGTTTTTT.

This clone was seen a handful of times. V usage is TRBV28 and J usage is TRBJ2-7, with D perhaps TRBD1 (5 bases). Per germline, CDR1 MDHEN and CDR2 SYDVKM. The CDR3 is 14 amino acids. Trimming shortened V by 7 bases and J by 6 bases, and 19 bases separated the two germline ends. The CDR3 DNA is TGTGCCAGCAAACTCGGCAGGGTTAGTACCGAGCAGTACTTC. Translation gives CASKLGRVSTEQYF. The full variable domain, rest sourced from reference TRBV28 and TRBJ2-7, is DVKVTQSSRYLVKRTGEKVFLECVQDMDHENMFWYRQDPGLGLRLIYFSYDVKMKEKGDIPEGYSVSREKKERFSLILESASTNQTSMYLCASKLGRVSTEQYFGPGTRLTVT.

Worth noting for this clone: Given the absence of the conserved phenylalanine or tryptophan at the CDR3 end, a read error is likely. The V gene is TRBV5-1, the J gene TRBJ1-2; D remains ambiguous. Trimming took off 0 bases at V and 2 bases at J, with 2 bases between the two ends. Germline CDR1 is SGHRS and CDR2 is YFSETQ. The CDR3 covers 12 residues. The CDR3: CASSLGNYGYTL. The CDR3 region has the DNA TGCGCCAGCAGCTTGGGGAACTATGGCTACACCCTC.

The chain links TRBV3-1 (or the pseudogene TRBV3-2) to TRBJ1-6; TRBD1 matches at 8 bases. The CDR3 spans 16 residues. Germline loops: CDR1 LGHDT, CDR2 YNNKEL (reference sequence). After removal of 4 bases from V and 5 bases from J, the junction contained 7 bases not matched to a gene. In nucleotides, the CDR3 is TGTGCCAGCAGCCGCTGGACAGGGCAAGATAATTCACCCCTCCACTTT. This gives the protein CASSRWTGQDNSPLHF.